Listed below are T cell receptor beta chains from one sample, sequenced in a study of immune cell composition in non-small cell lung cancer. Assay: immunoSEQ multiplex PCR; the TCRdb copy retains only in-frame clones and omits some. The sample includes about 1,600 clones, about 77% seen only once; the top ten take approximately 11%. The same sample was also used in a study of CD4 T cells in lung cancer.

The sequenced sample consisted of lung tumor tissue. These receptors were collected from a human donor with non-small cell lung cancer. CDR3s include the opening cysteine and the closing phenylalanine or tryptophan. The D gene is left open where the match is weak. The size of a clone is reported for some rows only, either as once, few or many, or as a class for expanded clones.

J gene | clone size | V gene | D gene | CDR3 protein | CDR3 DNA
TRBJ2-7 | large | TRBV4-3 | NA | CASSQGQVSSYEQYF | TGCGCCAGCAGCCAAGGACAGGTCAGCTCCTACGAGCAGTACTTC
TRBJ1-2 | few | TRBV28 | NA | CAWGGGANYGYTF | TGTGCCTGGGGCGGGGGCGCGAACTATGGCTACACCTTC
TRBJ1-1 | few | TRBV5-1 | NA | CASSLDVIPNTEAFF | TGCGCCAGCAGCTTGGATGTTATTCCGAACACTGAAGCTTTCTTT
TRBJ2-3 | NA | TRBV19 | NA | CASSSGADTQYF | TGTGCCAGTAGTTCAGGGGCAGATACGCAGTATTTT
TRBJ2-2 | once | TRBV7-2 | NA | CASSLGLLGGTGELFF | TGTGCCAGCAGCTTAGGCCTACTGGGGGGAACCGGGGAGCTGTTTTTT
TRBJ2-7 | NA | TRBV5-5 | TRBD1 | CASSHGGTGAYEQYF | TGTGCCAGCAGCCATGGAGGGACAGGGGCGTACGAGCAGTACTTC
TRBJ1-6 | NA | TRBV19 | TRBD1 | CASSWTGVGSPLHF | TGTGCCAGTAGTTGGACAGGGGTAGGTTCACCCCTCCACTTT
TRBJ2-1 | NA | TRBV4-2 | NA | CASSQDGNRAGEQFF | TGTGCCAGCAGCCAAGACGGGAACAGGGCAGGTGAGCAGTTCTTC
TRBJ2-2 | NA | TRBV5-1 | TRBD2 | CASSSLAGGNTGELFF | TGCGCCAGCAGCTCCTTAGCGGGGGGGAACACCGGGGAGCTGTTTTTT
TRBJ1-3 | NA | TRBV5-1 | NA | CASRSTPRATGNTIYF | TGCGCCAGCAGGAGCACGCCGAGGGCTACTGGAAACACCATATATTTT
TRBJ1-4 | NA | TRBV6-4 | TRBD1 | CASSATGTDEKLFF | TGTGCCAGCAGTGCGACCGGGACAGATGAAAAACTGTTTTTT
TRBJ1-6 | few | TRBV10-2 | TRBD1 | CASSLRGLGNSPLHF | TGCGCCAGCAGTCTCAGGGGGCTTGGGAATTCACCCCTCCACTTT
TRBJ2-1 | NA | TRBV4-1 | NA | CASSQDPLIGDNEQFF | TGCGCCAGCAGCCAAGATCCCCTGATAGGAGACAATGAGCAGTTCTTC
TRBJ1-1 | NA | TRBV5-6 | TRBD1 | CASSQIVLTGTAFF | TGTGCCAGCAGCCAAATCGTGTTGACAGGGACGGCTTTCTTT
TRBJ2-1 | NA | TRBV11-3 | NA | CASSLRGGAYNEQFF | TGTGCCAGCAGCTTAAGGGGGGGGGCGTACAATGAGCAGTTCTTC
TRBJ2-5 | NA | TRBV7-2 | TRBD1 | CASSPNRGKETQYF | TGTGCCAGCAGCCCCAACAGGGGTAAAGAGACCCAGTACTTC
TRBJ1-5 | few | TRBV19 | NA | CASHSGAVGNQPQHF | TGTGCCAGCCACTCAGGGGCAGTAGGCAATCAGCCCCAGCATTTT
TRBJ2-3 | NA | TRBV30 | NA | CAWSVSPDTQYF | TGTGCCTGGAGTGTATCTCCGGATACGCAGTATTTT
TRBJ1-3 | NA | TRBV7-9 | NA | CASRADNPTGPGIYF | TGTGCCAGCAGAGCAGACAACCCGACAGGTCCGGGCATATATTTT
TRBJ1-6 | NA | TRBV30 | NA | CAWTARGYNSPLHF | TGTGCCTGGACAGCCCGGGGCTATAATTCACCCCTCCACTTT
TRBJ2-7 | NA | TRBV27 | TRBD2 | CASRLVSGGYSYEQYF | TGTGCCAGCAGGCTAGTTAGCGGGGGTTACTCCTACGAGCAGTACTTC
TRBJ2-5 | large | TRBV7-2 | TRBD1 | CASRRGQGDWETQYF | TGTGCCAGCAGACGCGGACAGGGCGATTGGGAGACCCAGTACTTC
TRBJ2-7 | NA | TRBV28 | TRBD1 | CASSLDTGGPVVTYEQYF | TGTGCCAGCAGTTTGGATACAGGGGGCCCTGTAGTAACCTACGAGCAGTACTTC
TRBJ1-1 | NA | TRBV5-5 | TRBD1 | CASSRGQGSRTEAFF | TGTGCCAGCAGCCGGGGACAGGGTTCGCGCACTGAAGCTTTCTTT
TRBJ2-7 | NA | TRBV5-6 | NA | CASSFGRGSYEQYF | TGTGCCAGCAGCTTCGGCAGGGGCTCCTACGAGCAGTACTTC
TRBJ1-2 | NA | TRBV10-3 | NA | CAIPSGGQSHYGYTF | TGTGCCATCCCCTCGGGGGGCCAGTCTCACTATGGCTACACCTTC
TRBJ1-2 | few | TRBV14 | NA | CASSRPGVHGYTF | TGTGCCAGCAGCCGCCCAGGGGTGCATGGCTACACCTTC
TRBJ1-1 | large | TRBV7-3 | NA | CASSSQPAGSNTEAFF | TGTGCCAGCAGCTCCCAGCCGGCAGGGTCAAACACTGAAGCTTTCTTT
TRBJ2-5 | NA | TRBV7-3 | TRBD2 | CASSGRGGQETQYF | TGTGCCAGCAGCGGGCGGGGGGGACAAGAGACCCAGTACTTC
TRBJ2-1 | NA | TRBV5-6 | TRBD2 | CASSLGGGASGNEQFF | TGTGCCAGCAGCTTGGGCGGGGGGGCGTCGGGCAATGAGCAGTTCTTC
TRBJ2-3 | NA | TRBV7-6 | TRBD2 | CASSLEAGGAMDTQYF | TGTGCCAGCAGCTTAGAAGCGGGGGGGGCCATGGATACGCAGTATTTT
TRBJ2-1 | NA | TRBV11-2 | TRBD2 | CASSPGGSYYNEQFF | TGTGCCAGCAGCCCGGGGGGTTCCTACTACAATGAGCAGTTCTTC
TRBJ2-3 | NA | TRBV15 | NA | CATRPRQSTDTQYF | TGTGCCACCAGGCCTAGGCAGTCAACAGATACGCAGTATTTT
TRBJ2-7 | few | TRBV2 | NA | CASSLDGLTYEQYF | TGTGCCAGCAGCTTGGACGGACTAACCTACGAGCAGTACTTC
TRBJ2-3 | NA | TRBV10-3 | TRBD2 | CAISESLAGDGGEIRNTQYF | TGTGCCATCAGTGAGAGTCTAGCGGGGGACGGAGGGGAAATCAGGAATACGCAGTATTTT
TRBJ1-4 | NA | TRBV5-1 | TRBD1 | CASSNRGTNEKLFF | TGCGCCAGCAGCAACAGGGGGACTAATGAAAAACTGTTTTTT
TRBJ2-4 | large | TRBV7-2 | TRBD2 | CASSVQIPGGIQYF | TGTGCCAGCAGCGTCCAAATCCCGGGGGGCATTCAGTACTTC
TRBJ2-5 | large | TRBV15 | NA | CATSRSQAEETQYF | TGTGCCACCAGCAGATCTCAAGCGGAAGAGACCCAGTACTTC
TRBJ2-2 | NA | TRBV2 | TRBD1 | CASSPGQGATGELFF | TGTGCCAGCAGCCCGGGACAGGGGGCTACCGGGGAGCTGTTTTTT
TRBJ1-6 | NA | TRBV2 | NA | CASSALPEVNSPLHF | TGTGCCAGCAGCGCCCTCCCGGAGGTAAATTCACCCCTCCACTTT
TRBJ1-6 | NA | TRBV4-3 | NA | CASSQDLAGTSGNSPLHF | TGCGCCAGCAGCCAAGACTTGGCAGGGACATCGGGGAATTCACCCCTCCACTTT
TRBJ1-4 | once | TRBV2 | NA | CASSAIRGSKVKLFF | TGTGCCAGCTCCGCGATAAGGGGGAGCAAGGTAAAACTGTTTTTT
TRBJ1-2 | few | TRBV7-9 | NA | CASSLVSGDNYGYTF | TGTGCCAGCAGCTTAGTGTCGGGAGACAACTATGGCTACACCTTC
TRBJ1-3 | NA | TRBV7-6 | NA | CASSFNQQALGNTIYF | TGTGCCAGCAGCTTTAACCAACAGGCTCTCGGAAACACCATATATTTT
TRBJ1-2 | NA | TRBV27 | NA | CASKGEKYGYTF | TGTGCCAGCAAGGGGGAGAAGTATGGCTACACCTTC
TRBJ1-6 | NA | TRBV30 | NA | CAWAGQPYNSPLHF | TGTGCCTGGGCGGGCCAACCGTATAATTCACCCCTCCACTTT
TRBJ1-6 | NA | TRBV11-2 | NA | CASSTWTETNSPLHF | TGTGCCAGCAGCACCTGGACAGAAACAAATTCACCCCTCCACTTT
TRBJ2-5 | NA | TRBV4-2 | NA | CASSHSDREDETQYF | TGTGCCAGCAGCCACTCCGACAGGGAGGATGAGACCCAGTACTTC
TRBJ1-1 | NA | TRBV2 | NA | CASRADRMNTEAFF | TGTGCCAGCAGAGCCGACAGAATGAACACTGAAGCTTTCTTT
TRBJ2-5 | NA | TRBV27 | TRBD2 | CASSVAGHEETQYF | TGTGCCAGCAGTGTAGCGGGGCACGAAGAGACCCAGTACTTC
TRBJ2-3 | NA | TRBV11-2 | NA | CASSRNGAGAVTDTQYF | TGTGCCAGCAGCCGAAACGGCGCGGGGGCAGTAACAGATACGCAGTATTTT
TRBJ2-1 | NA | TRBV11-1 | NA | CASSSTYAVLNEQFF | TGTGCCAGCAGCTCCACTTATGCGGTTCTCAATGAGCAGTTCTTC
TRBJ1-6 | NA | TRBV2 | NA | CASSDSGVRGSPLHF | TGTGCCAGCAGTGACTCTGGGGTAAGGGGTTCACCCCTCCACTTT
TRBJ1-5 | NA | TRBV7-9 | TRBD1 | CASSLGQGSNQPQHF | TGTGCCAGCAGCTTAGGACAGGGTAGCAATCAGCCCCAGCATTTT
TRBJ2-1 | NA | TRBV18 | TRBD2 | CASSPPSSGVYNEQFF | TGTGCCAGCTCACCACCATCTAGCGGGGTCTACAATGAGCAGTTCTTC
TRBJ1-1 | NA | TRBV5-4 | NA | CASSYVGAMNTEAFF | TGTGCCAGCAGCTACGTTGGGGCCATGAACACTGAAGCTTTCTTT
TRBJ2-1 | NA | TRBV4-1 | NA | CASSQVMNEQFF | TGCGCCAGCAGCCAAGTTATGAATGAGCAGTTCTTC